The clone carrying this T cell receptor beta chain was seen a few times. This sample was taken from a study of human T cells and chemical hapten exposure. As for the study in general: In the sensitization step, 2% DPC was placed on 2 cm by 2 cm of upper inner arm skin.

Indicated time point: pre-sensitization, week 0. Treatment noted: therapeutic diphenylcyclopropenone sensitization with weekly scalp DPC. Trimming took 2 bases from V and 15 from J, leaving 22 bases between them. The CDR3 runs to 15 residues. Germline CDR1 KGHDR, CDR2 SFDVKD. During construction of the library, unique molecular identifiers were attached to individual cDNA molecules for quantitative, reproducible TCR counting. A single record per CDR3 protein comes from TCRdb applying MiXCR to the RACE reads. The table has roughly 88,000 distinct CDR3 sequences, about 8.9% seen once. This TCR derives from a woman aged 40 to 50 with alopecia areata. Some clones in this sample may be carry-over from other donors' samples. The chain couples TRBV24-1 to TRBJ1-5, with TRBD1 as a possible D gene (6 bases). The sequenced sample was whole blood, obtained in connection with sensitization to the hapten diphenylcyclopropenone (DPC). The CDR3 reads CATSDSSGGQGPTHF. The CDR3 nucleotides read TGTGCCACCAGTGATTCAAGCGGGGGGCAAGGACCCACGCATTTT.